Listed below are T cell receptor beta chains from one sample, sequenced in a study of CD8 T cells in ankylosing spondylitis. Each CDR3 protein is one row after TCRdb ran MiXCR on the 5' RACE reads. Among roughly 230,000 distinct CDR3 sequences listed, about 18% were seen once. Sequenced material: blood, either unsorted or a sorted T cell fraction (not recorded which). The receptors derive from a male donor with ankylosing spondylitis or in good health (not recorded which). Both conserved end residues are trimmed from each CDR3. Fields, in order: J gene, V gene, CDR3 protein.

TRBJ2-1	TRBV6-2/TRBV6-3	ASSPGTSLVYEQF
TRBJ2-2	TRBV4-1	ASSPLLSRAGELF
TRBJ2-5	TRBV29-1	SAVTLRETQY
TRBJ2-7	TRBV7-9	ASSSQSSHEQY
TRBJ2-1	TRBV11-2	ASSLPTPDEQF
TRBJ2-7	TRBV2	ASSDRIGQGSEQY
TRBJ2-1	TRBV6-2/TRBV6-3	ASNVAETYNEQF
TRBJ2-7	TRBV10-2	ASSEGGTREYEQY
TRBJ2-7	TRBV27	AASPAGPNYEQY
TRBJ2-7	TRBV4-2	ASSQDLGQGYEQY
TRBJ2-6	TRBV5-1	ASSSARVSGANVLT
TRBJ2-1	TRBV12-3/TRBV12-4	ASLPRAGDKSYNEQF
TRBJ2-1	TRBV7-2	ASSLAGGTPSSYNEQF
TRBJ2-1	TRBV9	ASTGLRTNEQF
TRBJ1-6	TRBV9	ASSVEGDSYNSPLH
TRBJ2-5	TRBV27	ASSSLAGDQETQY
TRBJ2-1	TRBV12-3/TRBV12-4	ASSLGRGQF
TRBJ2-3	TRBV25-1	ASSDMEATQY
TRBJ2-7	TRBV16	ASSQLTGVSYEQY
TRBJ2-2	TRBV5-6	ASSRESGGELF
TRBJ2-3	TRBV7-8	ASSLVTGGSIDTQY
TRBJ2-3	TRBV6-5	ASSYSGQGGTDTQY
TRBJ2-1	TRBV29-1	SGTLAGSYNEQF
TRBJ2-7	TRBV4-3	ASSQDPQGAWEQY
TRBJ2-5	TRBV27	ASSLSPLETQY
TRBJ1-2	TRBV13	ASSSQGDGYT
TRBJ1-3	TRBV6-1	ASSEVWDVGNTIY
TRBJ2-7	TRBV5-1	ASRAPVYEQY
TRBJ2-2	TRBV11-1	ASSYGTSGDGELF
TRBJ1-1	TRBV4-1	ASSAGQGLGNTEAF
TRBJ2-3	TRBV12-3/TRBV12-4	ASSLGTTKIDSTDTQY
TRBJ2-1	TRBV6-5	ASSSLAGVQSEQF
TRBJ2-7	TRBV20-1	SAREVGGNEQY
TRBJ2-6	TRBV10-3	AISELDPGANVLT
TRBJ1-1	TRBV4-1	ASSPGRKVGFFTEAF
TRBJ2-1	TRBV27	ASSQMVAGLSYNEQF
TRBJ2-7	TRBV20-1	SARAYTDSYEHY
TRBJ2-1	TRBV12-3/TRBV12-4	ASSLIDSRVSHDRPSYNEQF
TRBJ2-2	TRBV10-3	AISPSAGGTGELF
TRBJ2-7	TRBV6-1	ASGGRSSYEQY
TRBJ1-1	TRBV27	ASSWTGHTEAF
TRBJ1-1	TRBV12-3/TRBV12-4	ASSQGLGNTEAF
TRBJ2-1	TRBV27	ASSSRLSSYNEQF
TRBJ2-1	TRBV29-1	SVERQGYNEQF
TRBJ2-3	TRBV29-1	SVLAGDDTQY
TRBJ2-3	TRBV5-6	ASSLREGLAVTDTQY
TRBJ2-2	TRBV6-5	ASSYFGGELF
TRBJ1-5	TRBV27	ASRMGVGNQPQH
TRBJ2-1	TRBV12-3/TRBV12-4	ASSFGTSGTHEQF
TRBJ2-7	TRBV21-1	ASSYTSGRRYEQY
TRBJ2-1	TRBV27	ASSLLGLREAYNEQF
TRBJ2-7	TRBV29-1	SVVWQGYEQY
TRBJ2-5	TRBV12-3/TRBV12-4	ASSLGQNKETQY
TRBJ1-1	TRBV2	ASSIGRTEAF
TRBJ2-7	TRBV6-5	ASSYGTGGYEQY
TRBJ2-5	TRBV29-1	SVLQPGLAGQETQY